The 5 T cell receptor beta chains given below trace back to one sample, sequenced in a study of blood T cells in healthy people across ages (dated by TCRdb to 2014 to 2015). The library was produced with 5' RACE. Sequenced using an Illumina HiSeq 2500. A second PCR of 7 to 11 cycles was performed with a sample-barcoded 5' primer and a J-beta primer mix. TCRdb trimmed public reads at Q25 via fastp, called clones via MiXCR and kept in-frame beta chains. Rows with a matching CDR3 protein are joined into one entry that keeps the most common DNA and genes. For this sample the table gives 800,000 to 950,000 distinct CDR3 sequences, of which 25% to 35% were detected only once. The ten largest clones take up about 9.4% of the sample. The same data also went into a second study, on T cells of mothers and their children.

Sequencing was carried out using blood. The receptors come from a middle-aged woman in good health.

This clonotype has a count of ten or more. The chain links TRBV7-2 to TRBJ2-7, with 8 nucleotides matching TRBD2. This CDR3 comprises 15 residues. The V gene's germline CDR1 is SGHTA and CDR2 FQGNSA. V shed 5 bases and J 2 bases; nucleotides not matched to a gene: 8. The CDR3 is CASSAPGGGAYEQYF. CDR3 coding DNA: TGTGCCAGCAGCGCCCCGGGGGGGGGGGCCTACGAGCAGTACTTC.

The chain employs TRBV29-1 and TRBJ1-2; TRBD1 is a possible D gene (6 bases). The V gene's germline CDR1 is SQVTM and CDR2 ANQGSEA. This CDR3 comprises 14 residues. V lost 5 bases and J lost 4, with 17 bases in between. CDR3: CSVRGGGRSYGYTF. The DNA for the CDR3 is TGCAGCGTTCGGGGTGGGGGGCGATCCTATGGCTACACCTTC. Using reference TRBV29-1 and TRBJ1-2 for the parts outside the CDR3, the full variable domain is SAVISQKPSRDICQRGTSLTIQCQVDSQVTMMFWYRQQPGQSLTLIATANQGSEATYESGFVIDKFPISRPNLTFSTLTVSNMSPEDSSIYLCSVRGGGRSYGYTFGSGTRLTVV.

The DNA for the CDR3 is TGTGCTAGTGGTTTGGTAGTCGGGGCGCGAGGGGCCAACGTCCTGACTTTC. It encodes CASGLVVGARGANVLTF. The chain employs TRBV12-5 and TRBJ2-6; D is perhaps TRBD1 or TRBD2 (5 bases each). The CDR3 consists of 17 residues. The V end was cut by 0 bases, the J end by 4 bases, with 13 bases between. The germline gives CDR1 LGHNT, CDR2 FRNRAP.

This clonotype was detected many times. The V call is TRBV28, the J call TRBJ2-7; D tentatively reads TRBD1 or TRBD2 (5 bases each). V was shortened by 2 bases and J by 3 bases, with 17 bases between the two germline ends. CDR1 is MDHEN, CDR2 SYDVKM, per germline. CDR3 length: 16 residues. CDR3 nucleotides: TGTGCCAGCAGTTTACCGCAAGTGGGGGTTGGCTACGAGCAGTACTTC. Translated, it gives CASSLPQVGVGYEQYF.

The chain links TRBV7-9 to TRBJ1-1, with 8 bases identical to TRBD1. V lost 3 bases and J lost 1; bases outside the gene matches: 7. The CDR3 loop spans 16 amino acids. In germline, CDR1 is SEHNR, CDR2 FQNEAQ (reference sequence). CDR3 bases: TGTGCCAGCAGCTTCACCCGACAGGGGAGGAACACTGAAGCTTTCTTT. Its protein product is CASSFTRQGRNTEAFF.